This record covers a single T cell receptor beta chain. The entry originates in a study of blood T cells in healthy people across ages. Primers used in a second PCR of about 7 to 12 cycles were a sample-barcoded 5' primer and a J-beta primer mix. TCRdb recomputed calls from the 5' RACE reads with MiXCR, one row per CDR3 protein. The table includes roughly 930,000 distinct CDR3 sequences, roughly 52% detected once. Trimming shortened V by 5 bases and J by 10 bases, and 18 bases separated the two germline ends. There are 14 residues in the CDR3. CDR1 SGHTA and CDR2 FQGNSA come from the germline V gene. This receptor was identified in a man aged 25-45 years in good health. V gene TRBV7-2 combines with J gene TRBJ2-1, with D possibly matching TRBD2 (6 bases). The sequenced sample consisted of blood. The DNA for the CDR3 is TGTGCCAGCAGCATCCCCCTTTGGGGGGACGAGCAGTTCTTC. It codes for CASSIPLWGDEQFF.